Presented here are 30 T cell receptor beta chains from one specimen sequenced in a study of T-cell reconstitution after alpha-beta-depleted transplantation in children. Preparation of the TCRbeta library was carried out with unique molecular identifiers. TCRdb analysed the PCR reads with MiXCR anew, one entry per CDR3 protein. The sample contains 450,000 to 550,000 distinct CDR3 sequences, about an eighth of which appear only once. The specimen comprised PBMCs, mostly from graft donor cells, sampled 180 days after TCRalphabeta/CD19-depleted stem cell transplant. The source of these receptors is a female patient aged 2-9 years who had a stem cell transplant for aplastic anemia, so the T cells may come from the graft donor.

This clonotype was seen ten or more times. V is TRBV4-1 and J is TRBJ2-1; no reliable D call. V lost 3 bases, J lost 8 bases, and 8 bases lay in between. The length of the CDR3 is 12 residues. Per the germline V gene, CDR1 is MGHRA and CDR2 is YSYEKL. The CDR3 loop reads CASSHNSDEQFF. The CDR3 region has the DNA TGCGCCAGCAGCCACAACAGTGATGAGCAGTTCTTC.

This clonotype was seen only a few times. The gene calls are TRBV18 and TRBJ2-7; D not resolved. The CDR3 loop spans 13 amino acids. Per the germline V gene, CDR1 is KGHSH and CDR2 is LQKENI. V was pared by 0 bases and J by 2 bases, with 5 bases between. The CDR3, as DNA: TGTGCCAGCTCACCACCGACGGCCTACGAGCAGTACGTC. This encodes CASSPPTAYEQYV.

The chain uses TRBV10-3 and TRBJ2-1, with D tentatively TRBD1 or TRBD2 (5 bases each). Germline loops: CDR1 ENHRY, CDR2 SYGVKD. V was pared by 11 bases and J by 3 bases, with 14 bases between. The CDR3 loop spans 13 amino acids. The CDR3 DNA follows: TGTGCCTCCCGGGACGGAGACTACAATGAGCAGTTCTTC. It codes for CASRDGDYNEQFF.

This clonotype was found many times. This chain uses TRBV28 with TRBJ2-7; D possibly corresponds to TRBD2 (6 bases). This CDR3 contains 16 residues. Looked up from germline, CDR1 is MDHEN and CDR2 is SYDVKM. Trimming pared 7 bases from V and 0 bases from J, leaving 19 bases between. As DNA, the CDR3 is TGTGCCAGCAACAACTTTCTGGGACTCAGCTCCTACGAGCAGTACTTC. Encoded protein: CASNNFLGLSSYEQYF.

The chain has TRBV11-3 and TRBJ2-1, with D possibly TRBD2 on 5 matching bases. Between the trimmed V and J ends, which lost 5 bases and 2 bases, there was a span of 13 bases. CDR1 is SGHNT, CDR2 YENEEA, per germline. The CDR3 runs to 15 residues. The CDR3 sequence: CASSAGLGPYNEQFF. For the CDR3, the DNA is TGTGCCAGCAGCGCAGGACTCGGTCCCTACAATGAGCAGTTCTTC.

This clonotype was seen at least ten times. The chain joins TRBV29-1 to TRBJ1-4; 9 nucleotides match TRBD1. This CDR3 has 14 amino acids. V lost 5 bases and J lost 5; bases outside the gene matches: 6. CDR1 is SQVTM, CDR2 ANQGSEA, per germline. CDR3 sequence (DNA): TGCAGCGTTTTGGGACAGGGCGCGAATGAAAAACTGTTTTTT. Translation: CSVLGQGANEKLFF. The full variable domain, completed using reference TRBV29-1 and TRBJ1-4, is SAVISQKPSRDICQRGTSLTIQCQVDSQVTMMFWYRQQPGQSLTLIATANQGSEATYESGFVIDKFPISRPNLTFSTLTVSNMSPEDSSIYLCSVLGQGANEKLFFGSGTQLSVL.

This clonotype was recorded at least ten times. The chain is built from TRBV7-9 and TRBJ2-4; 9 bases agree with TRBD2. Germline-derived CDR1 and CDR2 are SEHNR and FQNEAQ (reference sequence). The J segment lost 3 bases and the V segment lost 5 bases, leaving 5 bases of the junction unmatched. CDR3 length equals 15 residues. Here the CDR3 DNA reads TGTGCCAGCAGCCCATGGACTAGCGACAAAAACATTCAGTACTTC. Residues: CASSPWTSDKNIQYF.

The J gene is TRBJ1-3, the V gene TRBV20-1, with no clear D. V shed 3 bases and J shed 8 bases, with 11 bases lying between them. The CDR3 contains 12 residues. The germline gives CDR1 DFQATT, CDR2 SNEGSKA (reference sequence). CDR3 sequence: CSASQEVDTIYF. CDR3 DNA: TGCAGTGCTAGCCAGGAAGTGGACACCATATATTTT.

The table lists this clonotype with a few counts. This chain connects TRBV14 to TRBJ1-2; D gene uncertain. Germline V gives CDR1 SGHDN, CDR2 FVKESK. The CDR3 runs 13 residues. V gave up 4 bases and J gave up 8 bases, with 14 bases separating them. CDR3 DNA sequence: TGTGCCAGCAGCCCATGGACTGGAGGCGGCTACACCTTC. Encoded protein: CASSPWTGGGYTF.

V and J are TRBV4-3 and TRBJ2-1, with TRBD1 matching over 11 bases. CDR3 length equals 14 residues. Germline V lookup: CDR1 LGHNA, CDR2 YSLEER. Trimming cost V 4 bases and J 7 bases; bases outside gene matches: 3. The CDR3 reads CASSPDRGRNEQFF. The CDR3 DNA follows: TGCGCCAGCAGCCCGGACAGGGGGCGGAATGAGCAGTTCTTC.

V is TRBV7-2 and J is TRBJ1-2, with unresolved D. This CDR3 spans 14 amino acids. Per germline, CDR1 SGHTA and CDR2 FQGNSA. V lost 1 base, J lost 7 bases, and 13 bases lay in between. CDR3 in amino acids: CASSLVLDPIGYTF. Written as DNA, the CDR3 is TGTGCCAGCAGCTTAGTTCTGGACCCCATTGGCTACACCTTC. Complete variable domain (other parts from reference TRBV7-2 and TRBJ1-2): GAGVSQSPSNKVTEKGKDVELRCDPISGHTALYWYRQSLGQGLEFLIYFQGNSAPDKSGLPSDRFSAERTGGSVSTLTIQRTQQEDSAVYLCASSLVLDPIGYTFGSGTRLTVV.

At least ten counts were recorded for this clonotype. V gene TRBV20-1 combines with J gene TRBJ2-7, with 10 nucleotides matching TRBD2. V gave up 1 base and J gave up 2 bases; unmatched junction bases: 8. The CDR3 loop spans 16 amino acids. Germline V gene lookup returns CDR1 DFQATT and CDR2 SNEGSKA (reference sequence). CDR3 region: CSARGRLLAGAYEQYF. DNA for the CDR3: TGCAGTGCTAGAGGAAGACTCCTAGCGGGGGCCTACGAGCAGTACTTC.

This clonotype was found a few times. The chain joins TRBV12-3 or TRBV12-4 to TRBJ1-1; 7 nucleotides match TRBD1. This CDR3 is built from 11 residues. With V trimmed by 6 bases and J by 7 bases, 2 bases remained unmatched. CDR3 sequence: CASSDRVEAFF. The CDR3 region has the DNA TGTGCCAGCAGCGACAGGGTTGAAGCTTTCTTT.

The genes are TRBV20-1 and TRBJ2-1; TRBD1 matches at 7 bases. Germline lookup yields CDR1 DFQATT and CDR2 SNEGSKA (reference sequence). The ends lost 6 bases at V and 4 bases at J; junction bases unmatched: 12. This CDR3 comprises 15 residues. CDR3 DNA sequence: TGCAGTGCAGAGCGGTTCGGGACAGATTACAATGAGCAGTTCTTC. This gives the protein CSAERFGTDYNEQFF.

The rearrangement uses TRBV7-2 and TRBJ2-7; no definite D call. The CDR3 spans 13 residues. The germline gives CDR1 SGHTA, CDR2 FQGNSA. Deletions cut 4 bases from V and 3 bases from J, with 10 bases between. The CDR3 spells CASSSRALYEQYV. The DNA for the CDR3 is TGTGCCAGCAGCTCCCGGGCCCTCTACGAGCAGTACGTC.

The rearrangement links TRBV27 to TRBJ2-7, with 9 bases aligning to TRBD2. The CDR3 spans 15 residues. Per germline, CDR1 MNHEY and CDR2 SMNVEV (reference sequence). The ends lost 8 bases at V and 6 bases at J; junction bases unmatched: 14. The CDR3 loop reads CASSSGTDLFSEQYF. DNA of the CDR3: TGTGCCAGCTCTAGCGGGACCGACCTCTTCTCCGAGCAGTACTTC.

This chain uses TRBV24-1 with TRBJ2-1; 10 bases line up with TRBD1. V gave up 4 bases and J gave up 3 bases; unmatched junction bases: 2. From germline, CDR1 is KGHDR and CDR2 SFDVKD. This CDR3 is 15 amino acids long. The CDR3 sequence is CATSETGGFYNEQFF. In DNA, the CDR3 is TGTGCCACCAGTGAGACAGGGGGCTTCTACAATGAGCAGTTCTTC.

This clonotype was counted many times. CDR3 DNA: TGTGCCAGCAGTTTTTTTAACTCCAGACTAGCGGGAGGGATGAAGACCCAGTACTTC. This sequence encodes CASSFFNSRLAGGMKTQYF. This chain uses TRBV12-3 or TRBV12-4 with TRBJ2-5; TRBD2 aligns across 14 bases. The CDR3 spans 19 residues. Trimming took 3 bases from V and 6 from J; bases not matched to a gene: 15.

This clonotype was counted many times. The J gene is TRBJ2-1, the V gene TRBV9; 10 bases align to TRBD1. The V gene end was trimmed by 0 bases and the J gene end by 9 bases; junction bases not matched to a gene: 9. This CDR3 has 16 amino acids. Looked up from germline, CDR1 is SGDLS and CDR2 is YYNGEE. In DNA form, the CDR3 reads TGTGCCAGCAGCGTAGATCTGGGACAGGGGAAAGGTGAGCAGTTCTTC. As protein: CASSVDLGQGKGEQFF.

A few counts support this clonotype. The V call is TRBV4-2, the J call TRBJ1-1; no firm D call. The germline V and J ends were trimmed by 0 bases and 1 base, with 12 bases remaining between them. Germline values: CDR1 LGHNA, CDR2 YNFKEQ. CDR3 length equals 16 residues. As DNA, the CDR3 is TGTGCCAGCAGCCAAGATTACCACGACGGGAACACTGAAGCTTTCTTT. The encoded protein is CASSQDYHDGNTEAFF.

The gene calls are TRBV7-9 and TRBJ2-7, with D possibly matching TRBD1 (6 bases). CDR1 and CDR2 from the germline V gene are SEHNR and FQNEAQ (reference sequence). The CDR3 loop spans 14 amino acids. V shed 4 bases and J shed 4 bases, with 14 bases lying between them. The CDR3 sequence: CASSSPGHTYEQYV. In nucleotides, the CDR3 is TGTGCCAGCAGCTCGCCGGGACACACTTACGAGCAGTACGTC.

This clonotype has ten or more counts. CDR3 coding DNA: TGTGCCACCAGTGATTTTAAGACGGAGACCCAGTACTTC. Translating it yields CATSDFKTETQYF. This chain joins TRBV24-1 and TRBJ2-5; D unclear. V gave up 1 base and J gave up 5 bases, with 7 bases separating them. The CDR3 spans 13 residues. Germline values: CDR1 KGHDR, CDR2 SFDVKD.

The chain joins TRBV4-3 to TRBJ2-2; D is undetermined. The germline V gene has CDR1 LGHNA and CDR2 YSLEER. Trimming stripped 0 bases from V and 10 bases from J, with 12 bases between. The CDR3 is 14 amino acids. CDR3 sequence (DNA): TGCGCCAGCAGCCAAGATCTCGGTAGACCGGAGCTGTTTTTT. Its protein product is CASSQDLGRPELFF.

On this clonotype itself: A single base separates this from a much larger clone, so it may be a read error. The J gene is TRBJ2-3, the V gene TRBV11-2; possibly TRBD2 for D (6 bases). Deletions cut 1 base from V and 1 base from J, with 12 bases between. The germline CDR1 and CDR2 sequences are SGHAT and FQNNGV. CDR3 length equals 16 residues. This chain's CDR3 is CASSLGGVNGTDTQYF. The CDR3 bases are TGTGCCAGCAGCTTAGGGGGGGTCAATGGCACAGATACGCAGTATTTT.

This clonotype turned up a few times. The chain combines TRBV5-1 with TRBJ1-2; 9 bases are shared with TRBD1. CDR3 size: 15 residues. J was trimmed by 5 bases and V by 3 bases; bases with no gene match: 8. The germline V gene encodes CDR1 SGHRS and CDR2 YFSETQ. The CDR3 spells CASSYRTGEDYGYTF. CDR3 bases: TGCGCCAGCAGCTATAGGACAGGGGAAGATTATGGCTACACCTTC.

This clonotype occurred many times. J is TRBJ1-2 and V is TRBV7-9; maybe TRBD1 (5 bases). The CDR3 is made up of 15 amino acids. The V gene lost 4 bases and the J gene lost 1 base, with 13 bases spanning the gap. CDR1 and CDR2 (germline): SEHNR, FQNEAQ (reference sequence). CDR3 in DNA: TGTGCCAGCAGCTCCCGGGACGGGCTTAACTATGGCTACACCTTC. It translates to CASSSRDGLNYGYTF.

As regards this clonotype: One end of the junction is discordant with germline, which a read error may explain. The CDR3 DNA sequence: TGTGCCAGCAGCTTAGTCCGGGACAGGCTGGGGAACGCCGGGGAGCTGTTTTTT. Residues: CASSLVRDRLGNAGELFF. The chain couples TRBV11-2 to TRBJ2-2, with 8 bases matching TRBD1. This CDR3 contains 18 residues. The germline V gene encodes CDR1 SGHAT and CDR2 FQNNGV.

This rearrangement joins TRBV3-1 to TRBJ2-5, with a tentative D call TRBD2 (5 bases). The CDR3 consists of 14 residues. The V end lost 1 base, the J end lost 5 bases, and 11 bases lay between the germline ends. Germline lookup yields CDR1 LGHDT and CDR2 YNNKEL (reference sequence). The chain's CDR3 is CASSQVGPGETQYF. In nucleotides, the CDR3 is TGTGCCAGCAGCCAAGTAGGGCCGGGGGAGACCCAGTACTTC.

Only a few counts were recorded for this clonotype. This chain links TRBV7-9 with TRBJ2-7; 8 bases line up with TRBD1. Germline V CDR1 and CDR2: SEHNR, FQNEAQ (reference sequence). After removal of 5 bases from V and 6 bases from J, the junction contained 9 bases not matched to a gene. There are 14 residues in the CDR3. The CDR3 DNA follows: TGTGCCAGCAGCCTACTTCCCGACAGGGGCGAGCAGTACGTC. As protein: CASSLLPDRGEQYV.

This rearrangement joins TRBV7-2 to TRBJ2-3; no definite D call. The V end lost 2 bases, the J end lost 2 bases, and 8 bases lay between the germline ends. CDR3 length: 14 amino acids. Germline CDR1 is SGHTA and CDR2 is FQGNSA. The CDR3 sequence: CASSLRLITDTQYF. As DNA, the CDR3 is TGTGCCAGCAGCTTAAGACTGATCACAGATACGCAGTATTTT.